These T cell receptor beta chains were read from a single sample in a study of siplizumab effects on memory and regulatory T cells. Sequencing used immunoSEQ multiplex PCR; TCRdb keeps in-frame clones, though not all of them. The table shows about 100,000 clones, with 91% occurring only once. The source material was CD4+ T cells sorted from blood. These TCRs come from a human donor in good health. The CDR3 runs from the conserved cysteine through the conserved F or W. D genes are given only for firm matches. Size values are once, few and many counts, or a class for expanded clones, and some rows have none.

V gene	J gene	clone size	D gene	CDR3 protein	CDR3 DNA
TRBV2	TRBJ2-3	few	TRBD2	CASTRLASNTDTQYF	TGTGCCAGCACTCGACTAGCGAGTAACACAGATACGCAGTATTTT
TRBV30	TRBJ2-5	NA	TRBD1	CAWSRDRKETQYF	TGTGCCTGGAGTAGGGACAGAAAAGAGACCCAGTACTTC
TRBV5-1	TRBJ1-2	NA	TRBD1	CASSLAGQGGGYTF	TGCGCCAGCAGCCTGGCCGGACAGGGAGGTGGCTACACCTTC
TRBV4-3	TRBJ1-4	NA	NA	CASSQEPKRSPKGEKLFF	TGCGCCAGCAGCCAAGAACCCAAAAGATCTCCCAAGGGTGAAAAACTGTTTTTT
TRBV11-2	TRBJ2-7	NA	NA	CASSLIRVYEQYF	TGTGCCAGCAGCTTAATCAGGGTCTACGAGCAGTACTTC
TRBV5-1	TRBJ2-4	NA	TRBD2	CASSLELAGGIGKNIQYF	TGCGCCAGCAGCTTGGAGCTAGCGGGGGGTATCGGCAAAAACATTCAGTACTTC
TRBV5-6	TRBJ2-1	NA	TRBD2	CASSLMTGGSYNEQFF	TGTGCCAGCAGCTTGATGACGGGGGGCTCCTACAATGAGCAGTTCTTC
TRBV6-6	TRBJ1-5	NA	NA	CASTPDGNQPQHF	TGTGCCAGCACCCCCGACGGTAATCAGCCCCAGCATTTT
TRBV27	TRBJ2-5	NA	TRBD1	CASSWTGLETQYF	TGTGCCAGCAGTTGGACAGGGTTAGAGACCCAGTACTTC
TRBV2	TRBJ2-7	NA	NA	CASSERIGQEYF	TGTGCCAGCAGTGAACGGATAGGGCAAGAGTACTTC
TRBV10-3	TRBJ2-5	NA	NA	CAISEFTWAQYF	TGTGCCATCAGTGAGTTTACTTGGGCCCAGTACTTC
TRBV19	TRBJ1-1	NA	NA	CASSPSSGVYAEAFF	TGTGCCAGTAGTCCCTCGTCAGGGGTCTACGCTGAAGCTTTCTTT
TRBV10-2	TRBJ2-1	NA	NA	CASSPKDEQFF	TGCGCCAGCAGCCCCAAGGATGAGCAGTTCTTC
TRBV15	TRBJ1-3	NA	NA	CATSRASSSGNTIYF	TGTGCCACCAGCAGAGCCAGCAGCTCTGGAAACACCATATATTTT
TRBV5-1	TRBJ2-7	NA	TRBD2	CASSLVSSGGYEQYF	TGCGCCAGCAGCTTGGTTTCTAGCGGGGGATACGAGCAGTACTTC
TRBV5-1	TRBJ2-3	NA	NA	CASSGGRVTDTQYF	TGCGCCAGCAGCGGGGGCAGGGTCACAGATACGCAGTATTTT
TRBV28	TRBJ1-1	NA	TRBD1	CASSVYMTGPVAFF	TGTGCCAGCAGCGTTTATATGACAGGGCCTGTGGCTTTCTTT
TRBV6-5	TRBJ2-7	NA	TRBD1	CASSYSSGTGNYEQYF	TGTGCCAGCAGTTACTCCTCCGGGACAGGGAACTACGAGCAGTACTTC
TRBV5-5	TRBJ1-5	NA	NA	CASSPGVGTSQPQHF	TGTGCCAGCAGCCCGGGGGTGGGGACAAGTCAGCCCCAGCATTTT
TRBV4-2	TRBJ2-5	NA	NA	CASSQDFRSGQGQETQYF	TGTGCCAGCAGCCAAGATTTCAGGAGCGGCCAGGGACAAGAGACCCAGTACTTC
TRBV19	TRBJ1-1	NA	TRBD1	CASGQGYTEAFF	TGTGCCAGCGGACAGGGATATACTGAAGCTTTCTTT
TRBV28	TRBJ1-5	NA	NA	CASIWGGDQPQHF	TGTGCCAGCATATGGGGGGGGGATCAGCCCCAGCATTTT
TRBV5-4	TRBJ2-5	NA	TRBD1	CASSPGGGRETQYF	TGTGCCAGCAGCCCAGGGGGTGGACGAGAGACCCAGTACTTC
TRBV27	TRBJ2-3	NA	NA	CASQQGHTDTQYF	TGTGCCAGTCAACAGGGACACACAGATACGCAGTATTTT
TRBV11-2	TRBJ1-6	once	TRBD1	CASSHRDSNSPLHF	TGTGCCAGCAGCCACCGGGACAGTAATTCACCCCTCCACTTT
TRBV19	TRBJ2-7	NA	NA	CASSNQGGNEQYF	TGTGCCAGTAGTAACCAGGGGGGGAACGAGCAGTACTTC
TRBV18	TRBJ1-1	NA	TRBD1	CASSPKTGGAEAFF	TGTGCCAGCTCACCTAAGACAGGGGGCGCGGAAGCTTTCTTT
TRBV5-5	TRBJ2-5	once	TRBD2	CASSQSSGTMETQYF	TGTGCCAGCAGTCAATCAAGCGGGACTATGGAGACCCAGTACTTC